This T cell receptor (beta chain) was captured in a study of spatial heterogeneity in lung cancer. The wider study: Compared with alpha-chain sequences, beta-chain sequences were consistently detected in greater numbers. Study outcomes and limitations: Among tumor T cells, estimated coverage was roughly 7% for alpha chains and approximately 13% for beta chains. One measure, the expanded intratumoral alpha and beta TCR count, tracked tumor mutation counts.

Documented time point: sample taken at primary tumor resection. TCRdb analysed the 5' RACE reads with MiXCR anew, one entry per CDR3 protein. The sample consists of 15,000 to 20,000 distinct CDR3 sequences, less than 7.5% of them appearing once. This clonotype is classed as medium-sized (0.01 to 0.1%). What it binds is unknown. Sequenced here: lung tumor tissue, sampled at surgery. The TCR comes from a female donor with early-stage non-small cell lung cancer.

CDR3 bases: TGCGCCAGCAGTCAGTCCGACCGGAACGAGCAGTACTTC. Its protein is CASSQSDRNEQYF. V gene TRBV5-1 combines with J gene TRBJ2-7; D is unresolved. The CDR3 has 13 residues. CDR1 and CDR2 (germline): SGHRS, YFSETQ. V lost 5 bases, J lost 5 bases, and 14 bases lay in between. Looking up the rest from reference TRBV5-1 and TRBJ2-7 gives the full variable domain: KAGVTQTPRYLIKTRGQQVTLSCSPISGHRSVSWYQQTPGQGLQFLFEYFSETQRNKGNFPGRFSGRQFSNSRSEMNVSTLELGDSALYLCASSQSDRNEQYFGPGTRLTVT.